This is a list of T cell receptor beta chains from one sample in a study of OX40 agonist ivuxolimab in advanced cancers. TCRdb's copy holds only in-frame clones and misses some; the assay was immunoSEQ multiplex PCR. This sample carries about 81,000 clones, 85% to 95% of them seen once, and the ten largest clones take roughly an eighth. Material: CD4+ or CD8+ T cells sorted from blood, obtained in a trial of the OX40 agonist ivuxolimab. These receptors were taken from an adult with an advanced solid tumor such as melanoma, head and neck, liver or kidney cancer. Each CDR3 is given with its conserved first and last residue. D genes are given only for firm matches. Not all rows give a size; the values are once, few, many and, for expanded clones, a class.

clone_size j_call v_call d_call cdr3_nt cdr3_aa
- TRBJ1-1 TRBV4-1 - TGCGCCAGCAGCCAAGGCAGGGTGACTGAAGCTTTCTTT CASSQGRVTEAFF
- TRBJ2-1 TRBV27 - TGTGCCAGCAGTTTATCGCAGGCAGGACTTAACAATGAGCAGTTCTTC CASSLSQAGLNNEQFF
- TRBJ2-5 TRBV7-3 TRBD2 TGTGCCAGCAGCTCCGGGCTAGCGGGAGCAGAGACCCAGTACTTC CASSSGLAGAETQYF
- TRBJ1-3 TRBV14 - TGTGCCAGCAGCCAAGACGTCCTGGGACAAATCATATATTTT CASSQDVLGQIIYF
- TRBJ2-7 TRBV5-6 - TGTGCCAGCAGCTTGGGGAGCTCCTACGAGCAGTACTTC CASSLGSSYEQYF
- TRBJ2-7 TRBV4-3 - TGCGCCAGCAGCCAAGATCAGCTAGAAGCCTACGAGCAGTACTTC CASSQDQLEAYEQYF
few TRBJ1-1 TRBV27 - TGTGCCAGCAGTTTTCGGGACCCTGGGCTTTTCACTGAAGCTTTCTTT CASSFRDPGLFTEAFF
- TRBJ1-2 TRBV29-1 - TGCAGCGCGGAAGAGGGAGGAGGCTACACCTTC CSAEEGGGYTF
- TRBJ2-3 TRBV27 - TGTGCCAGCAGTTTTATTGTGGGAGAAACAGATACGCAGTATTTT CASSFIVGETDTQYF
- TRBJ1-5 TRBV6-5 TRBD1 TGTGCCAGCTCAGGGGGTCTCAATCAGCCCCAGCATTTT CASSGGLNQPQHF
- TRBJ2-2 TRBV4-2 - TGTGCCAGCAGCCAAGCGGGACCGGGTCCCGGGGAGCTGTTTTTT CASSQAGPGPGELFF
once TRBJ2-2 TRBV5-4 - TGTGCCAGCAGCTTCGGCGGAACCGGGGAGCTGTTTTTT CASSFGGTGELFF
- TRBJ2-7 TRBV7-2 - TGTGCCAGCAGCTTAGCAGACTACGAGCAGTACTTC CASSLADYEQYF
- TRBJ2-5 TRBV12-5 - TGTGCTAGTGGTTCTGAGGGCAGGGGAGAGACCCAGTACTTC CASGSEGRGETQYF
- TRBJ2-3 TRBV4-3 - TGCGCCAGCAGAAACAGGGATTCTGGCAGAGATACGCAGTATTTT CASRNRDSGRDTQYF
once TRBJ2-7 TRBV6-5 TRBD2 TGTGCCAGCAGTTACGGACTAGCGGGATCCCTGGGCGAGCAGTACTTC CASSYGLAGSLGEQYF
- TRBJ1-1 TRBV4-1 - TGCGCCAGCAGCCAAGCCGACAGGTTAAGCACTGAAGCTTTCTTT CASSQADRLSTEAFF
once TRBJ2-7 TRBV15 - TGTGCCACCAGCAGAGAAGTCGGACAGTTCAACGAGCAGTACTTC CATSREVGQFNEQYF
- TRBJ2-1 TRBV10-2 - TGCGCCACCCAACCGGGTCTCGACCCGAACGGTGAGCAGTTCTTC CATQPGLDPNGEQFF
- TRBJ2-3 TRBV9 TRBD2 TGTGCCAGCAGCGTAGCGGGGGGACCCACAGATACGCAGTATTTT CASSVAGGPTDTQYF
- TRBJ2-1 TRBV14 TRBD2 TGTGCCAGCAGCCAGCCAGCGGGATGGGGAAGGGGTGAGCAGTTCTTC CASSQPAGWGRGEQFF
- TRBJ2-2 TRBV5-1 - TGCGCCAGCAGCTTGGCCGGGGGTGTCACCGGGGAGCTGTTTTTT CASSLAGGVTGELFF
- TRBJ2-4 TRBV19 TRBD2 TGTGCCAGTAGTATTGGGCAGGGAGGGAACATTCAGTACTTC CASSIGQGGNIQYF
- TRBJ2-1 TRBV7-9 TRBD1 TGTGCCAGCAGCCGGCCGGGACAGGGAAGGGTCTTC CASSRPGQGRVF
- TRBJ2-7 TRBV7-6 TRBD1 TGTGCCAGCAGCTTAGAGACAGGGCCGTACGAGCAGTACTTC CASSLETGPYEQYF
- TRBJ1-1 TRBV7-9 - TGTGCCAGCAGCTTAGTCGGGGGGAACACTGAAGCTTTCTTT CASSLVGGNTEAFF
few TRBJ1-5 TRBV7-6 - TGTGCCAGCAGCTTACTCAATCAGCCCCAGCATTTT CASSLLNQPQHF
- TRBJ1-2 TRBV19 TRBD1 TGTGCCAGTAATCCAGGGGGAGACTATGGCTACACCTTC CASNPGGDYGYTF
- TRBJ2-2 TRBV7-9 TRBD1 TGTGCCAGCAGCTCCAGGGACAGGGGATACACCGGGGAGCTGTTTTTT CASSSRDRGYTGELFF
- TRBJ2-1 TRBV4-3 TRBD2 TGCGCCAGCAGCCCACAGCGGGGGGATTACAATGAGCAGTTCTTC CASSPQRGDYNEQFF
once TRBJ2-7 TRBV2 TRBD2 TGTGCCAGCAGTGATCCCAGGACTAGCGGGGGCTACGAGCAGTACTTC CASSDPRTSGGYEQYF
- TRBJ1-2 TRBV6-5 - TGTGCCAGCAGTCCCACAGTAAACTATGGCTACACCTTC CASSPTVNYGYTF
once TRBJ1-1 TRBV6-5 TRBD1 TGTGCCAGCAGTTTAACAGGGGGCGCTTTTTCTGAAGCTTTCTTT CASSLTGGAFSEAFF
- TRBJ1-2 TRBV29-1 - TGCAGCGTTCCAGCCCAAGCTAACTATGGCTACACCTTC CSVPAQANYGYTF
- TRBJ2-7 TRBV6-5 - TGTGCCAGCAGCCAATCTATAGCCCACGAGCAGTACTTC CASSQSIAHEQYF
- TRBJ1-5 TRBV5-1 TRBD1 TGCGCCAGCAGCCCGGGACAGGGTCATCAGCCCCAGCATTTT CASSPGQGHQPQHF
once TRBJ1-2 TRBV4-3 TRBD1 TGCGCCAGCAGCCACCGGACAGGCGGTAACTATGGCTACACCTTC CASSHRTGGNYGYTF
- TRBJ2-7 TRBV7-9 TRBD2 TGTGCCAGCAGCAAAGTATACGGGGAGGGCTCCTACGAGCAGTACTTC CASSKVYGEGSYEQYF
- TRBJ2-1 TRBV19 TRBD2 TGTGCCAGTAGTACCGGACTAGCGGGAGGTGAGCAGTTCTTC CASSTGLAGGEQFF
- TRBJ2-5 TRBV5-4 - TGTGCCAGCAGCTCCCCGGGAGTACAAGAGACCCAGTACTTC CASSSPGVQETQYF
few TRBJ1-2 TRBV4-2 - TGTGCCAGCAGCCAAGAGTATGCGATTAACTATGGCTACACCTTC CASSQEYAINYGYTF
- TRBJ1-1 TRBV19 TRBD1 TGTGCCAGTAGTATCGAGACAGGGGTGAACACTGAAGCTTTCTTT CASSIETGVNTEAFF
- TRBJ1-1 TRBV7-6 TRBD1 TGTGCCAGCAGTTCTTACAGGGGTGCTGAAGCTTTCTTT CASSSYRGAEAFF
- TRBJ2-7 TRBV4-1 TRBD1 TGCGCCAGCAGCCAAGAGGGACAGAGCTCCTACGAGCAGTACTTC CASSQEGQSSYEQYF
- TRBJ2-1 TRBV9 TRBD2 TGTGCCAGCAGCGCCCTAGCGGGGGACCTCTCCTACAATGAGCAGTTCTTC CASSALAGDLSYNEQFF
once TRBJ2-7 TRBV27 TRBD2 TGTGCCAGCAGTTTCGGGGGGGTCTCCTACGAGCAGTACTTC CASSFGGVSYEQYF
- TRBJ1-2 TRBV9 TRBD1 TGTGCCAGCAGCGTAGAGGGGACAGGGGTCTATGGCTACACCTTC CASSVEGTGVYGYTF
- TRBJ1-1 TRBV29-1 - TGCAGCGTTGAAAGGGGGAGCACTGAAGCTTTCTTT CSVERGSTEAFF
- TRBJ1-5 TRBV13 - TGTGCCAGCAGCTTACGGGGGGCGAGCAATCAGCCCCAGCATTTT CASSLRGASNQPQHF
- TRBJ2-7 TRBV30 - TGTGCCTGGAGTGTAGATAGGCCCGACGAGCAGTACTTC CAWSVDRPDEQYF
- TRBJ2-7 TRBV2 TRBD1 TGTGCCAGCATCGGGACAGGGGCCTACGAGCAGTACTTC CASIGTGAYEQYF
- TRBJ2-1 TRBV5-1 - TGCGCCAGCAGCTTGGCAGGCAATGAGCAGTTCTTC CASSLAGNEQFF
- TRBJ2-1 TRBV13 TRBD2 TGTGCCAGCAGCATGAGCGGGAGGGCCTACAATGAGCAGTTCTTC CASSMSGRAYNEQFF
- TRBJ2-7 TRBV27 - TGTGCCAGCAGTCCCGGGACCGCTCGCTCCTACGAGCAGTACTTC CASSPGTARSYEQYF
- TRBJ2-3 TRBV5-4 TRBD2 TGTGCCAGCAGCTCTAGCGGGAGGGACACAGATACGCAGTATTTT CASSSSGRDTDTQYF
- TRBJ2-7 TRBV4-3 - TGCGCCAGCAGCCAAGATAAGACCAACTCCTACGAGCAGTACTTC CASSQDKTNSYEQYF
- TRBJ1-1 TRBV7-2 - TGTGCCAGCAGCAACAGAGGGACAACCACTGAAGCTTTCTTT CASSNRGTTTEAFF
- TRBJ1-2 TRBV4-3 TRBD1 TGCGCCAGCAGCCCCAGCCCCACAGGGGGATTTGTGGTTGGCTACACCTTC CASSPSPTGGFVVGYTF
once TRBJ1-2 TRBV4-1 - TGCGCCAGCAGCCAACGGACCGACTCCGACTATGGCTACACCTTC CASSQRTDSDYGYTF
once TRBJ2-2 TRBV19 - TGTGCCAGTAGTATCTCCAGCGGATACACCGGGGAGCTGTTTTTT CASSISSGYTGELFF